A single sample is the source of the 8 T cell receptor beta chains below, sequenced in a study of blood T cell repertoires in COVID-19 (dated by TCRdb to 2018 to 2020). The library came from the immunoSEQ multiplex PCR assay. TCRdb carries this immuneACCESS record with in-frame sequences only. Its versions omit some clonotypes, under half of them owing to an unresolved V gene in the studies checked, with the rest unexplained. The sample profile shows about 150,000 clones; about 85% of them were found once. Together, the top ten hold more than 2% of the sample. The sample was peripheral blood. The source is a human donor with COVID-19, enrolled during active disease. The donor label of this sample is uncertain.

Here the CDR3 DNA reads TGTGCCACCAGCAGAGATCAACAGGGGGTCCTTTATGGCTACACCTTC. Translating gives CATSRDQQGVLYGYTF. The V call is TRBV15, the J call TRBJ1-2; TRBD1 matches at 8 bases. V gave up 0 bases and J gave up 5 bases; unmatched junction bases: 8. The germline gives CDR1 LNHNV, CDR2 YYDKDF (reference sequence). The CDR3 runs 16 residues.

The chain is built from TRBV10-1 and TRBJ1-2; TRBD1 is a possible D gene (5 bases). CDR3 length: 13 residues. V lost 2 bases and J 4 bases, leaving 8 bases between the germline ends. Germline CDR1 and CDR2: WNHNN and SYGVQD (reference sequence). The CDR3 loop is CASSEQGSYGYTF. In nucleotides, the CDR3 is TGCGCCAGCAGTGAGCAGGGTTCCTATGGCTACACCTTC.

The gene calls are TRBV19 and TRBJ1-6; D gene uncertain. The germline CDR1 and CDR2 sequences are LNHDA and SQIVND (reference sequence). There are 13 residues in the CDR3. V shed 4 bases and J shed 10 bases, with 11 bases lying between them. The CDR3 protein is CASSNVRESPLHF. The CDR3 DNA follows: TGTGCCAGTAGTAACGTACGCGAATCACCCCTCCACTTT.

This sequence joins TRBV5-6 and TRBJ1-1; D uncertain. The V end lost 7 bases, the J end lost 1 base, and 14 bases lay between the germline ends. The CDR3 has 14 residues. The germline V gene encodes CDR1 SGHDT and CDR2 YYEEEE. For the CDR3, the DNA is TGTGCCAGCGGATACGTGGAGTGGAACACTGAAGCTTTCTTT. Residues: CASGYVEWNTEAFF.

CDR3: CASSLSTGYSYEQYF. DNA of the CDR3: TGTGCCAGCAGCCTCTCGACAGGCTATTCCTACGAGCAGTACTTC. The J gene is TRBJ2-7, the V gene TRBV27; the D gene is possibly TRBD1 (6 bases). CDR3 length: 15 residues. The germline gives CDR1 MNHEY, CDR2 SMNVEV (reference sequence). The V end was cut by 6 bases, the J end by 1 base, with 16 bases between.

V and J are TRBV15 and TRBJ2-6; 12 bases agree with TRBD2. Trimming cost V 0 bases and J 0 bases; bases outside gene matches: 0. The V gene's germline CDR1 is LNHNV and CDR2 YYDKDF (reference sequence). The length of the CDR3 is 18 residues. For the CDR3, the DNA is TGTGCCACCAGCAGAGAACTAGCGGGGGGCTCTGGGGCCAACGTCCTGACTTTC. Its translation is CATSRELAGGSGANVLTF.

The rearrangement links TRBV9 to TRBJ2-3; 11 bases agree with TRBD2. The CDR3 covers 18 residues. Trimming at V came to 0 bases and at J to 6 bases, leaving 12 bases not matched to a gene. From germline, CDR1 is SGDLS and CDR2 YYNGEE. The CDR3 bases are TGTGCCAGCAGCGTAGCTCTAGCGGGGGGAGCACGTCCTGATACGCAGTATTTT. It encodes CASSVALAGGARPDTQYF.

This chain connects TRBV5-1 to TRBJ2-3; TRBD2 matches at 8 bases. The V segment lost 3 bases and the J segment 0 bases; nucleotides outside the gene matches: 9. This CDR3 comprises 17 residues. From germline, CDR1 is SGHRS and CDR2 YFSETQ. CDR3 DNA: TGCGCCAGCAGCTCCTACTTTAGCGGGACTAGCACAGATACGCAGTATTTT. Protein: CASSSYFSGTSTDTQYF.